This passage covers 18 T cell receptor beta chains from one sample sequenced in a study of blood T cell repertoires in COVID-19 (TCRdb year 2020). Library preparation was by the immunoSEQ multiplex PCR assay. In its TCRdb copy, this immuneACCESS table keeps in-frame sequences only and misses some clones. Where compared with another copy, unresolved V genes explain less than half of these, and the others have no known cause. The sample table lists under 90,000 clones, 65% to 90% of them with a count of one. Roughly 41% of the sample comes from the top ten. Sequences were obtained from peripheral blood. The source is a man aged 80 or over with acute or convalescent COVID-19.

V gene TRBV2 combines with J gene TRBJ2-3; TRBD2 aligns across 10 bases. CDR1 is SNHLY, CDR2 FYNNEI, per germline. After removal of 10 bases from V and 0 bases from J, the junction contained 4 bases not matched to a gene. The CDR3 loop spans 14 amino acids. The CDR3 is CATRGLASTDTQYF. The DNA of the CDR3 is TGTGCCACCCGGGGACTAGCGAGCACAGATACGCAGTATTTT.

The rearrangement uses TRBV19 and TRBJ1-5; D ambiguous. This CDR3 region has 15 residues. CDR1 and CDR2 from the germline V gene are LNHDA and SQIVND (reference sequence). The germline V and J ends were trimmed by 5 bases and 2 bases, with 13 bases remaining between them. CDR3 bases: TGTGCCAGTAGTGACGAGGGCCCGGGCAATCAGCCCCAGCATTTT. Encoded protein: CASSDEGPGNQPQHF.

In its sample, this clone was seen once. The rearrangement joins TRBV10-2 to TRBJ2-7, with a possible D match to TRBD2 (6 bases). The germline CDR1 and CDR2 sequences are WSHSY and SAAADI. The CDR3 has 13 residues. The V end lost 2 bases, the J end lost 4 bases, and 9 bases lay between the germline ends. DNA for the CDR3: TGCGCCAGCAGTGAGGGTCGGGGGTACGAGCAGTACTTC. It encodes CASSEGRGYEQYF.

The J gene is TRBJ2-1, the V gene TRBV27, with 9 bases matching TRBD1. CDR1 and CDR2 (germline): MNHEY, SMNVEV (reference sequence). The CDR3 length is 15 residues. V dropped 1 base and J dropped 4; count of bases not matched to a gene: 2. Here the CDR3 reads CASSLFGQGYNEQFF. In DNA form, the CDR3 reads TGTGCCAGCAGTTTATTTGGACAGGGGTACAATGAGCAGTTCTTC.

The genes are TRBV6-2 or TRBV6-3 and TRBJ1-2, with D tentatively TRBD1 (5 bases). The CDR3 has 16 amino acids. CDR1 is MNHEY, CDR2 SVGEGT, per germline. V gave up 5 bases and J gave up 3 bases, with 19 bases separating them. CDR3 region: CASSTAQAREYYGYTF. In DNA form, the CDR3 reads TGTGCCAGCAGTACCGCACAGGCCCGGGAGTACTATGGCTACACCTTC.

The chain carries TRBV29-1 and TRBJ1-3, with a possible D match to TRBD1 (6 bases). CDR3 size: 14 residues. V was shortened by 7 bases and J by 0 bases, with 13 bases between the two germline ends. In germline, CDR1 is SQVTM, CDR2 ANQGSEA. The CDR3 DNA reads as TGCAGCGCCTGGGACACCGTCTCTGGAAACACCATATATTTT. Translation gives CSAWDTVSGNTIYF.

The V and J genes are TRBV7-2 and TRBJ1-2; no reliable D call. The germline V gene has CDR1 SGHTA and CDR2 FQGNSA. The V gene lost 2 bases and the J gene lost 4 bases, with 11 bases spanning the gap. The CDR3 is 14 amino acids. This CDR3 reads CASSLNSVLYGYTF. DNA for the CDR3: TGTGCCAGCAGCTTAAATTCAGTTCTCTATGGCTACACCTTC.

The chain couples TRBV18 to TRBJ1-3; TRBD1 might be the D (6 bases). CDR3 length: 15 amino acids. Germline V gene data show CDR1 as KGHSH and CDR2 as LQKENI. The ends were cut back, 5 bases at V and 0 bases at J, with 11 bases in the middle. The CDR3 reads CASSSGDISGNTIYF. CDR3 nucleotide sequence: TGTGCCAGCTCAAGCGGGGACATCTCTGGAAACACCATATATTTT.

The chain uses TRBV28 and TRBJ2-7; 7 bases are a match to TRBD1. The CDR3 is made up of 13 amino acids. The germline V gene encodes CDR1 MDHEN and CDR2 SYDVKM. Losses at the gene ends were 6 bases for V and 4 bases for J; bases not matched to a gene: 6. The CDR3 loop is CASRGTGVYEQYF. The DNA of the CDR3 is TGTGCCAGCAGAGGAACAGGGGTGTACGAGCAGTACTTC.

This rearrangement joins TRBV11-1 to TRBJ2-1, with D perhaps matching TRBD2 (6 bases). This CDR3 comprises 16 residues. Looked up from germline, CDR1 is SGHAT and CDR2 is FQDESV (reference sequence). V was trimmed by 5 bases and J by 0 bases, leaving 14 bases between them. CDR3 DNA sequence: TGTGCCAGCAGCCTCGGTGGCGGGGACTCCTACAATGAGCAGTTCTTC. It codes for CASSLGGGDSYNEQFF.

CDR3 region: CASSVGLGENTEAFF. CDR3 nucleotide sequence: TGTGCCAGCAGCGTAGGGCTAGGGGAGAACACTGAAGCTTTCTTT. V is TRBV9 and J is TRBJ1-1, with D maybe TRBD1 (5 bases). The V end lost 0 bases, the J end lost 1 base, and 10 bases lay between the germline ends. The V gene's germline CDR1 is SGDLS and CDR2 YYNGEE. The CDR3 loop spans 15 amino acids.

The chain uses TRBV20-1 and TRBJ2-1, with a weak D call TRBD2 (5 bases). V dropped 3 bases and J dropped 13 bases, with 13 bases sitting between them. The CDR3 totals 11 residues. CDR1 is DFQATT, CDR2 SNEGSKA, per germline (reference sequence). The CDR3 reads CSASGGGGQFF. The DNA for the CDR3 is TGCAGTGCTAGTGGTGGCGGAGGACAGTTCTTC.

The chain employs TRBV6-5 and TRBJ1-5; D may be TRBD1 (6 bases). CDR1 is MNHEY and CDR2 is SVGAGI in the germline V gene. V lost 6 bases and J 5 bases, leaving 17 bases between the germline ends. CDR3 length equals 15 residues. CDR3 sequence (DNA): TGTGCCAGCAGCCCCGGACAGCGCATCGATCAGCCCCAGCATTTT. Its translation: CASSPGQRIDQPQHF.

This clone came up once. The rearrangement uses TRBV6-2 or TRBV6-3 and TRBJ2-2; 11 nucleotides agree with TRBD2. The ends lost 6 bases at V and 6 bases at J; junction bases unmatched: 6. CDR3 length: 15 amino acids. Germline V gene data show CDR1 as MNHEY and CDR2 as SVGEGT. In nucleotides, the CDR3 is TGTGCCAGCAGCTCCGGGACTAGCGGATCCGGGGAGCTGTTTTTT. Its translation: CASSSGTSGSGELFF.

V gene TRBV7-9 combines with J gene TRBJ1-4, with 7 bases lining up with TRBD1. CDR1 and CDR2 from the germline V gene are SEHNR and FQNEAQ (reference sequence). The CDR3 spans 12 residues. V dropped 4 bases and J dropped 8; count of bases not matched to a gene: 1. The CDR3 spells CASSSQGEKLFF. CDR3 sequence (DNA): TGTGCCAGCAGCTCACAGGGGGAAAAACTGTTTTTT.

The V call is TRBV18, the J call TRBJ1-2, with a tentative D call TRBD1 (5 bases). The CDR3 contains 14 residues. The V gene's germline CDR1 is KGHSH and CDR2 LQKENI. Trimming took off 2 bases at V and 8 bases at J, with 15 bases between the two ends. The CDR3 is CASSPGQGLFGYTF. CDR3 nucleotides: TGTGCCAGCTCACCAGGGCAGGGCCTATTCGGCTACACCTTC.

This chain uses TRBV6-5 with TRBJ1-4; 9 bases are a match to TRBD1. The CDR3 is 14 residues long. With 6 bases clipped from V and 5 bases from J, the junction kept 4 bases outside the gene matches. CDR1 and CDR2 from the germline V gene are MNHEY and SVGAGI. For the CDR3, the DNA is TGTGCCAGCAGAACGGGACAGGGCAATGAAAAACTGTTTTTT. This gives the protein CASRTGQGNEKLFF.

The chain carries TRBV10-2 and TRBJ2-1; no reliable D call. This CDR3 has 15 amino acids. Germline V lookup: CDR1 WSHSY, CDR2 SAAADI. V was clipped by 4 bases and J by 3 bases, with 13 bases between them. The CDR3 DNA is TGCGCCAGCAGTGTAAGAGCCTTGAACTACAATGAGCAGTTCTTC. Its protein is CASSVRALNYNEQFF.